The 27 T cell receptor beta chains below come from one sample, sequenced in a study of identical twins (TCRdb year 2016). Library generation was performed with 5' RACE. Sequencing took place on an Illumina HiSeq 2000. TCRdb reprocessing: public reads trimmed at Q25 with fastp, clones called with MiXCR, in-frame beta chains kept. When rows share a CDR3 protein, they turn into one entry using the most common DNA and genes. This sample lists 450,000 to 650,000 distinct CDR3 sequences; around a tenth were detected once. The biggest ten clones account for roughly 3% of the sample. These data were likewise used in another study, on yellow fever vaccine responses in identical twins.

The sequenced sample consisted of PBMCs. These receptors were taken from a woman younger than 35 in good health.

This sequence joins TRBV7-4 and TRBJ2-7; 9 bases align to TRBD1. V lost 4 bases and J lost 5; bases outside the gene matches: 15. CDR3 length: 17 amino acids. Germline V gives CDR1 SGHVT, CDR2 SQSDAQ. The CDR3: CASSSFSEDRGKNEQYF. The CDR3 nucleotides are TGTGCCAGCAGCTCCTTCTCTGAGGACAGGGGCAAGAACGAGCAGTACTTC.

The V call is TRBV7-2, the J call TRBJ2-1; no clear D. Germline V gene sequence: CDR1 SGHTA, CDR2 FQGNSA. V dropped 1 base and J dropped 3 bases, with 10 bases sitting between them. This CDR3 spans 15 amino acids. The CDR3 protein is CASSLGAAVYNEQFF. The CDR3 DNA is TGTGCCAGCAGCTTAGGGGCCGCCGTCTACAATGAGCAGTTCTTC.

This clonotype was observed a few times. This rearrangement joins TRBV6-2 or TRBV6-3 to TRBJ2-3; D gene uncertain. Germline assignment: CDR1 MNHEY and CDR2 SVGEGT. V lost 0 bases and J lost 2, with 18 bases in between. The CDR3 is 18 amino acids. Here the CDR3 DNA reads TGTGCCAGCAGTTACTCGAGTTACCCAATTATGGCCACAGATACGCAGTATTTT. This translates into CASSYSSYPIMATDTQYF.

The sample holds a few counts of this clonotype. The DNA for the CDR3 is TGTGCCAGCAGTGCCCAAATACAGGGCGGCTCCTACAATGAGCAGTTCTTC. Encoded protein: CASSAQIQGGSYNEQFF. The chain recombines TRBV12-3 or TRBV12-4 with TRBJ2-1; perhaps TRBD1 as D (6 bases). Between the trimmed V and J ends, which lost 5 bases and 0 bases, there was a span of 17 bases. The CDR3 has 17 amino acids.

This clonotype came up a few times. The rearrangement uses TRBV5-1 and TRBJ1-2, with D possibly matching TRBD1 (5 bases). With 3 bases removed from V and 8 bases from J, the gap between germline ends came to 14 bases. Germline values: CDR1 SGHRS, CDR2 YFSETQ. The CDR3 extends over 13 amino acids. The DNA of the CDR3 is TGCGCCAGCAGCTCAAATCAGGGAGTCGGCTACACCTTC. Translated, it gives CASSSNQGVGYTF.

This clonotype was picked up many times. A junction end diverges from the germline sequence, so it may reflect a read error. V gene TRBV5-1 combines with J gene TRBJ2-7, with unresolved D. CDR1 SGHRS and CDR2 YFSETQ come from the germline V gene. The CDR3 loop spans 14 amino acids. The CDR3 nucleotides are TGTGCCAGCAGCTTAGTGGGCAGCTCCTACGAGCAGTACTTC. Protein product: CASSLVGSSYEQYF.

The chain combines TRBV20-1 with TRBJ2-3, with D perhaps matching TRBD2 (6 bases). Germline CDR1 is DFQATT and CDR2 is SNEGSKA (reference sequence). The CDR3 consists of 16 residues. The V end lost 0 bases, the J end lost 8 bases, and 21 bases lay between the germline ends. The CDR3 DNA is TGCAGTGCTAGAGATCCGGGGGAAAGTCCCTCGGGTACGCAGTATTTT. It codes for CSARDPGESPSGTQYF.

This clonotype was picked up many times. The J gene is TRBJ2-1, the V gene TRBV3-1; D is possibly TRBD2 (6 bases). The CDR3 loop spans 16 amino acids. CDR1 is LGHDT, CDR2 YNNKEL, per germline (reference sequence). V lost 4 bases and J 5 bases, leaving 18 bases between the germline ends. The CDR3 nucleotides read TGTGCCAGCAGCCTAAGAGGGGCGGGGATTCACAATGAGCAGTTCTTC. This sequence encodes CASSLRGAGIHNEQFF.

This chain connects TRBV2 to TRBJ2-5; no definite D call. Germline V gene lookup returns CDR1 SNHLY and CDR2 FYNNEI. The CDR3 covers 11 residues. Trimming took off 6 bases at V and 9 bases at J, with 11 bases between the two ends. CDR3 sequence: CASREFEAQYF. The CDR3 bases are TGTGCCAGCAGGGAGTTTGAGGCCCAGTACTTC.

The chain couples TRBV10-3 to TRBJ2-7, with 12 nucleotides matching TRBD2. The CDR3 has 14 amino acids. V trimming: 11 bases; J trimming: 1 base; junction bases outside the gene matches: 6. Germline V lookup: CDR1 ENHRY, CDR2 SYGVKD. The CDR3 DNA is TGTGCCTCGGGACTAGCGGGCCCATCCTACGAGCAGTACTTC. It encodes CASGLAGPSYEQYF.

For this clonotype: A much larger clone is a single base away; this may be a read error. The chain is built from TRBV12-3 or TRBV12-4 and TRBJ2-5, with D perhaps matching TRBD2 (6 bases). The CDR3 has 13 amino acids. CDR3 in amino acids: CPSSLKGGETQYF. For the CDR3, the DNA is TGTCCCAGCAGTTTGAAGGGAGGAGAGACCCAGTACTTC.

This clonotype came up a few times. The rearrangement links TRBV5-1 to TRBJ2-2; unclear D gene. Germline V gene data show CDR1 as SGHRS and CDR2 as YFSETQ. The V end was cut by 2 bases, the J end by 4 bases, with 12 bases between. This CDR3 comprises 15 residues. CDR3 in DNA: TGCGCCAGCAGCTTATATCAGGAGCTCACCGGGGAGCTGTTTTTT. As protein: CASSLYQELTGELFF.

The chain combines TRBV7-9 with TRBJ1-3, with unresolved D. This CDR3 comprises 16 residues. CDR1 and CDR2 from the germline V gene are SEHNR and FQNEAQ (reference sequence). The V end was cut by 3 bases, the J end by 0 bases, with 12 bases between. CDR3 sequence reads: CASSFGWASSGNTIYF. Here the CDR3 DNA reads TGTGCCAGCAGCTTCGGTTGGGCCAGCTCTGGAAACACCATATATTTT.

V gene TRBV4-2 combines with J gene TRBJ2-4; D not resolved. The CDR3 has 16 residues. Germline V gives CDR1 LGHNA, CDR2 YNFKEQ. V was cut by 0 bases and J by 7 bases, with 16 bases left in between. In nucleotides, the CDR3 is TGTGCCAGCAGCCAAGAACAAACTGAACCAGCTAACATTCAGTACTTC. This sequence encodes CASSQEQTEPANIQYF.

This clonotype was observed a handful of times. The chain joins TRBV6-2 or TRBV6-3 to TRBJ1-5; maybe TRBD1 (6 bases). V shed 5 bases and J shed 7 bases, with 12 bases lying between them. The CDR3 sequence is 13 residues long. Germline V CDR1 and CDR2: MNHEY, SVGEGT. The CDR3 protein is CASSTGLRQPQHF. The CDR3 DNA follows: TGTGCCAGCAGTACAGGGTTGCGGCAGCCCCAGCATTTT.

The rearrangement uses TRBV20-1 and TRBJ2-2; weak D call: TRBD2 (6 bases). Trimming pared 6 bases from V and 7 bases from J, leaving 15 bases between. Germline assignment: CDR1 DFQATT and CDR2 SNEGSKA (reference sequence). The CDR3 has 13 amino acids. The CDR3, as DNA: TGCAGTGCCCAGCCAGCGGGTCTCGGGGAGCTGTTTTTT. It codes for CSAQPAGLGELFF.

The table lists this clonotype with a few counts. This rearrangement joins TRBV3-1 to TRBJ1-1; D gene unclear. V was trimmed by 1 base and J by 3 bases, leaving 6 bases between them. Per germline, CDR1 LGHDT and CDR2 YNNKEL (reference sequence). The CDR3 consists of 13 residues. The CDR3 protein is CASSQAGHTEAFF. CDR3 DNA: TGTGCCAGCAGCCAAGCCGGACACACTGAAGCTTTCTTT.

Many counts were recorded for this clonotype. The genes are TRBV29-1 and TRBJ2-6; D remains unclear. The germline CDR1 and CDR2 sequences are SQVTM and ANQGSEA. This CDR3 is 14 amino acids long. V lost 4 bases and J lost 0, with 7 bases in between. The CDR3 loop reads CSVGWGSGANVLTF. DNA for the CDR3: TGCAGCGTTGGATGGGGCTCTGGGGCCAACGTCCTGACTTTC.

The chain uses TRBV5-1 and TRBJ2-7; D possibly corresponds to TRBD1 (6 bases). The V end was cut by 3 bases, the J end by 6 bases, with 13 bases between. The CDR3 is 13 residues long. Looked up from germline, CDR1 is SGHRS and CDR2 is YFSETQ. CDR3 residues: CASSSGIGGEQYF. The CDR3 DNA sequence: TGCGCCAGCAGCTCCGGGATAGGGGGCGAGCAGTACTTC.

The chain employs TRBV5-1 and TRBJ2-3; 8 bases map to TRBD2. Looked up from germline, CDR1 is SGHRS and CDR2 is YFSETQ. J gave up 0 bases and V 2 bases, and 11 bases lay outside the gene matches. The CDR3 is made up of 18 amino acids. The CDR3 coding sequence is TGCGCCAGCAGCTTTCTATATCCGGCTAGCGGGAGCACAGATACGCAGTATTTT. Its translation: CASSFLYPASGSTDTQYF.

This clonotype appeared many times. This sequence joins TRBV6-5 and TRBJ2-1; TRBD1 might be the D (6 bases). This CDR3 region has 12 residues. The V gene's germline CDR1 is MNHEY and CDR2 SVGAGI. V was shortened by 6 bases and J by 7 bases, with 10 bases between the two germline ends. CDR3 bases: TGTGCCAGCAGAAATAGGGGGAATGAGCAGTTCTTC. As protein: CASRNRGNEQFF.

This clonotype was counted between two and nine times. The chain couples TRBV7-2 to TRBJ2-7, with 12 bases identical to TRBD2. In germline, CDR1 is SGHTA, CDR2 FQGNSA. This CDR3 has 18 residues. With 0 bases clipped from V and 4 bases from J, the junction kept 10 bases outside the gene matches. The CDR3 DNA follows: TGTGCCAGCAGCTTAGCCACTAGCGGGAGGCACTCGACTTACGAGCAGTACTTC. It yields the protein CASSLATSGRHSTYEQYF.

Only a few counts were recorded for this clonotype. This sequence joins TRBV6-5 and TRBJ2-1; 9 nucleotides match TRBD2. The CDR3 runs 15 residues. The V segment lost 2 bases and the J segment 5 bases; nucleotides outside the gene matches: 4. Germline V lookup: CDR1 MNHEY, CDR2 SVGAGI. The CDR3 DNA reads TGTGCCAGCAGTTACGGGACTAGCCCTAACAATGAGCAGTTCTTC. This translates into CASSYGTSPNNEQFF.

This rearrangement joins TRBV6-5 to TRBJ2-1; the match to TRBD2 covers 8 bases. Unmatched junction bases numbered 7, after V lost 0 bases and J lost 15 bases. Germline V CDR1 and CDR2: MNHEY, SVGAGI. There are 13 residues in the CDR3. The CDR3 DNA follows: TGTGCCAGCAGTTACTCGGCAGCGGGAGATCGGTTCTTC. Its translation is CASSYSAAGDRFF.

The J gene is TRBJ2-1, the V gene TRBV11-3; 7 nucleotides agree with TRBD2. The germline V gene encodes CDR1 SGHNT and CDR2 YENEEA. There are 15 residues in the CDR3. Trimming removed 2 bases from V and 4 bases from J; junction bases left unmatched: 5. Here the CDR3 reads CASSLSWGGYNEQFF. CDR3 nucleotide sequence: TGTGCCAGCAGCTTATCGTGGGGGGGATACAATGAGCAGTTCTTC.

The chain couples TRBV19 to TRBJ2-7, with 8 positions matching TRBD1. The germline gives CDR1 LNHDA, CDR2 SQIVND (reference sequence). The CDR3 totals 16 residues. Germline trimming cut 3 bases from V and 0 bases from J; bases unmatched to any gene: 7. The CDR3 DNA is TGTGCCAGTAGTATGCTAACAGGGGGAACCTCCTACGAGCAGTACTTC. Protein: CASSMLTGGTSYEQYF.

There are a few counts of this clonotype. The chain combines TRBV7-2 with TRBJ2-3, with unresolved D. V was clipped by 5 bases and J by 4 bases, with 10 bases between them. From germline, CDR1 is SGHTA and CDR2 FQGNSA. The CDR3 covers 13 residues. The CDR3, as DNA: TGTGCCAGCAGCAATTGGTTAGCAGATACGCAGTATTTT. It specifies CASSNWLADTQYF.